This TCR beta chain is from a study of monozygotic twins with inflammatory bowel disease. Whole-study results and caveats: T cell subtypes were not distinguishable in this analysis. Clonotypes shared with others were fewer in IBD patients than in healthy twins, especially with disease activity.

Blood samples measuring more than 2 ml were taken per donor. CDR3 length equals 15 residues. Germline V gene sequence: CDR1 SGDLS, CDR2 YYNGEE. TCRdb re-called the 5' RACE reads and shows each CDR3 protein once, DNA omitted. The sample's table shows 330,000 or so distinct CDR3 sequences. As regards this clonotype: The target antigen is unknown.

Sequencing input: blood. The sequence derives from a human donor with ulcerative colitis or Crohn's disease, or a healthy co-twin of an affected twin (not recorded which). The chain carries TRBV9 and TRBJ1-1; checking the TCRdb D call of TRBD1 is not possible without DNA. CDR3 sequence: CASSVGGGSGTEAFF.